This T cell receptor beta chain was sequenced in a study of cytomegalovirus exposure and HLA in healthy donors. Study conclusions and caveats: In a later analysis, specific HLA alleles were associated with 16,000 or so TCR beta sequences at a 0.05 false discovery rate.

PCR involved 60 Vbeta and 13 Jbeta primers. The repertoire was sequenced with immunoSEQ multiplex PCR; TCRdb's copy has only in-frame clones and lacks some. The table shows roughly 200,000 clones, with around three quarters occurring only once. V gave up 4 bases and J gave up 6 bases, with 16 bases separating them. CDR1 is SGHKS, CDR2 YYEKEE, per germline (reference sequence). CDR3 size: 14 residues. For this clone: No antigen is known for it.

Source material: PBMCs. The clonotype was recovered from a woman in her thirties in good health and CMV-seropositive. This chain uses TRBV5-5 with TRBJ1-1, with a possible D match to TRBD1 (5 bases). In DNA form, the CDR3 reads TGTGCCAGCAGCCGGGGGGGGGTCGGGGCTGAAGCTTTCTTT. Amino acid sequence: CASSRGGVGAEAFF.